This TCR beta chain was captured by sequencing in a study of shared clonotypes between healthy human individuals. At the level of the study: The study used three CD4 naive, three CD4 memory, two CD8 naive and one CD8 memory plate per donor.

Data came from immunoSEQ multiplex PCR; TCRdb stores just in-frame clones and leaves some out. The table has more than 1.2 million clones, 98% to 99% seen once. This clone came up once. Its antigen is unidentified. Germline loops: CDR1 SGHRS, CDR2 YFSETQ. Trimming removed 6 bases from V and 2 bases from J, with 14 bases in between. The CDR3 runs to 14 residues. Study results and caveats: In a handful of donors, approximately 5% of naive CD4 clonotypes appeared in common.

The clonotype originates from a man younger than 45 in good health. This chain connects TRBV5-1 to TRBJ2-5; D is perhaps TRBD1 (6 bases). Specimen: naive CD4+ T cells sorted from blood. The subset here: CD45RA+ positively selected. CDR3 in amino acids: CASNLGASQETQYF. The CDR3 coding sequence is TGCGCCAGCAATCTGGGGGCGAGTCAAGAGACCCAGTACTTC.